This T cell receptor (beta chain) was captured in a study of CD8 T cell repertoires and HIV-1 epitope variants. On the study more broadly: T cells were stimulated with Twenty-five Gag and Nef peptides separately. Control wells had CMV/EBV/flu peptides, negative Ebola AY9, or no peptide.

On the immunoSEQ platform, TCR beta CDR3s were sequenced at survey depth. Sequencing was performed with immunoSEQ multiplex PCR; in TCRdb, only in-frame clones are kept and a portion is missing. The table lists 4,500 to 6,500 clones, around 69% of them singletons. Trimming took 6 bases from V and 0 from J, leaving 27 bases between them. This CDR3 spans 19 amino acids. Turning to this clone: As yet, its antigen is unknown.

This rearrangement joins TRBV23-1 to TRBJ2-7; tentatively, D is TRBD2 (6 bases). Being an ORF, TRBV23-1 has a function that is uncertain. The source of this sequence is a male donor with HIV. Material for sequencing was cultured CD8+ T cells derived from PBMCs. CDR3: CASSQEPGAGALSSYEQYF. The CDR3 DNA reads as TGCGCCAGCAGCCAAGAGCCGGGAGCGGGCGCCCTGAGCTCCTACGAGCAGTACTTC.